The clone carrying this TCR beta chain was seen ten or more times. Unique molecular identifiers were used in preparing the TCRbeta library. TCRdb fed the PCR reads into MiXCR, producing one record per CDR3 protein. Altogether roughly 350,000 distinct CDR3 sequences are present, approximately 10% being singletons, with the ten largest covering around 2.3%. The data were taken from a study of T-cell reconstitution after alpha-beta-depleted transplantation in children. Germline V gene sequence: CDR1 MGHRA, CDR2 YSYEKL. V shed 0 bases and J 6 bases; nucleotides not matched to a gene: 3. This CDR3 has 14 residues.

The receptor was derived from a human donor who donated a stem cell graft to a child with acute lymphoblastic leukemia. The sample in question was PBMCs from the stem cell graft donor, obtained from the stem cell graft. The chain is built from TRBV4-1 and TRBJ2-5, with 8 bases matching TRBD2. In DNA, the CDR3 is TGCGCCAGCAGCCAAGAACTAGCGGTGCAGACCCAGTACTTC. Its protein is CASSQELAVQTQYF.